One and the same sample provided the 2 T cell receptor beta chains below, sequenced in a study of cytomegalovirus exposure and HLA in healthy donors listed by TCRdb under 2017. The protocol used for the library was the immunoSEQ multiplex PCR assay. For the multiplex PCR, a mixture combining 60 forward primers for TCR Vbeta segments and 13 reverse primers for TCR Jbeta segments was used. In its TCRdb copy, this immuneACCESS table keeps in-frame sequences only and misses some clones. Where compared with another copy, unresolved V genes explain less than half of these, and the others have no known cause. In all, the sample holds about 120,000 clones, and about three quarters of those were seen once. Roughly 3.1% of the sample rests with the top ten. Sequenced material: PBMCs. The receptor source for this set is a woman aged 25-40 years in good health and CMV-seropositive.

The chain employs TRBV2 and TRBJ2-1, with 12 positions matching TRBD2. J lost 5 bases, V lost 6 bases, and 5 bases had no gene match. In germline, CDR1 is SNHLY, CDR2 FYNNEI. This CDR3 is 15 amino acids long. CDR3 nucleotide sequence: TGTGCCAGCAGGAGAACTAGCGGGGGGAACAATGAGCAGTTCTTC. Its protein product is CASRRTSGGNNEQFF.

In regard to this clone: Different DNA sequences within this sample yield the same CDR3. This rearrangement joins TRBV5-1 to TRBJ2-2, with 9 bases fitting TRBD1. Trimming removed 5 bases from V and 2 bases from J; junction bases left unmatched: 7. The CDR3 contains 16 residues. Germline CDR1 is SGHRS and CDR2 is YFSETQ. The CDR3 loop is CASREGQGLNTGELFF. The CDR3 nucleotides read TGCGCCAGCAGGGAAGGACAGGGGCTTAACACCGGGGAGCTGTTTTTT.